A single sample gave rise to the 13 T cell receptor beta chains below, sequenced in a study of shared clonotypes between healthy human individuals. Naive CD8 cells comprised CD45RO-negative, CCR7-positively selected cells, excluding terminally differentiated effector memory CD45RA+ cells. The repertoire was sequenced with immunoSEQ multiplex PCR; TCRdb's copy has only in-frame clones and lacks some. The table has roughly 2.1 million clones, around 93% seen once; the top ten hold 1.5% to 2%. The source material was naive CD8+ T cells from PBMCs. The receptors were gathered from a man aged 18 to 30 in good health. Some clones in this sample may be carry-over from other donors' samples.

A single count supports this clone. The chain links TRBV7-9 to TRBJ2-7, with 8 nucleotides matching TRBD2. Germline loops: CDR1 SEHNR, CDR2 FQNEAQ (reference sequence). V shed 5 bases and J 9 bases; nucleotides not matched to a gene: 21. This CDR3 has 17 residues. CDR3 amino acids: CASSPPGGSRNLGRQYF. The CDR3 region has the DNA TGTGCCAGCAGCCCGCCGGGGGGGAGCCGGAATCTAGGTCGGCAGTACTTC.

On this clone itself: Other DNA sequences within the sample encode an identical CDR3. The chain has TRBV7-9 and TRBJ2-1; D not certain. The germline gives CDR1 SEHNR, CDR2 FQNEAQ (reference sequence). V was shortened by 2 bases and J by 7 bases, with 6 bases between the two germline ends. This CDR3 spans 12 amino acids. CDR3: CASSLLSNEQFF. DNA of the CDR3: TGTGCCAGCAGCTTATTGTCTAATGAGCAGTTCTTC.

In its sample, this clone was seen a few times. The rearrangement links TRBV28 to TRBJ2-7; D ambiguous. The CDR3 spans 15 residues. CDR1 and CDR2 from the germline V gene are MDHEN and SYDVKM. The V end lost 2 bases, the J end lost 4 bases, and 15 bases lay between the germline ends. This CDR3 reads CASSLRSVRTYEQYF. For the CDR3, the DNA is TGTGCCAGCAGTTTACGTTCGGTACGGACGTACGAGCAGTACTTC.

This chain links TRBV7-9 with TRBJ2-5, with D perhaps matching TRBD1 (6 bases). The V end was cut by 1 base, the J end by 2 bases, with 14 bases between. Looked up from germline, CDR1 is SEHNR and CDR2 is FQNEAQ (reference sequence). This CDR3 spans 16 amino acids. CDR3 region: CASSLGTALNQETQYF. For the CDR3, the DNA is TGTGCCAGCAGCTTAGGGACAGCGTTAAATCAAGAGACCCAGTACTTC.

This chain connects TRBV5-1 to TRBJ1-4; no reliable D call. This CDR3 is built from 17 residues. V shed 4 bases and J shed 8 bases, with 24 bases lying between them. The germline V gene encodes CDR1 SGHRS and CDR2 YFSETQ. CDR3 nucleotides: TGCGCCAGCAGCCTGGAACCCGCCACAGCGGTCCGAGAAAAACTGTTTTTT. It specifies CASSLEPATAVREKLFF. Full variable domain (rest looked up from reference TRBV5-1 and TRBJ1-4): KAGVTQTPRYLIKTRGQQVTLSCSPISGHRSVSWYQQTPGQGLQFLFEYFSETQRNKGNFPGRFSGRQFSNSRSEMNVSTLELGDSALYLCASSLEPATAVREKLFFGSGTQLSVL.

This chain connects TRBV27 to TRBJ2-7; 9 bases line up with TRBD1. Germline assignment: CDR1 MNHEY and CDR2 SMNVEV (reference sequence). V was pared by 3 bases and J by 4 bases, with 7 bases of the junction left unmatched. This CDR3 is 15 amino acids long. The CDR3 here is CASSLDAGTGYEQYF. The CDR3 DNA sequence: TGTGCCAGCAGTTTGGATGCCGGGACAGGGTACGAGCAGTACTTC.

The V call is TRBV6-1, the J call TRBJ2-1; 7 bases match TRBD2. Germline lookup yields CDR1 MNHNS and CDR2 SASEGT. V shed 5 bases, J shed 14 bases, and the junction held 6 bases outside the gene matches. CDR3 length: 11 residues. Here the CDR3 DNA reads TGTGCCAGCAGTTCTGGCGGGAGTGAGTTCTTC. It encodes CASSSGGSEFF.

The chain links TRBV27 to TRBJ2-3; no reliable D call. CDR1 MNHEY and CDR2 SMNVEV come from the germline V gene (reference sequence). With 2 bases removed from V and 4 bases from J, the gap between germline ends came to 7 bases. The CDR3 is made up of 13 amino acids. CDR3 DNA: TGTGCCAGCAGTTTAATTTTGGCAGATACGCAGTATTTT. It specifies CASSLILADTQYF.

This clone was seen only once. The chain couples TRBV7-9 to TRBJ2-7; D remains ambiguous. Trimming stripped 2 bases from V and 5 bases from J, with 7 bases between. Germline loops: CDR1 SEHNR, CDR2 FQNEAQ (reference sequence). There are 12 residues in the CDR3. The CDR3 DNA reads as TGTGCCAGCAGCTTAATGGGTCACGAGCAGTACTTC. Protein: CASSLMGHEQYF.

The genes are TRBV6-5 and TRBJ2-7; perhaps TRBD2 as D (6 bases). The CDR3 is 13 amino acids. From germline, CDR1 is MNHEY and CDR2 SVGAGI. V lost 6 bases to trimming and J lost 3 bases, with 12 bases between them. The CDR3 DNA is TGTGCCAGCAGCCCATCCGGGGGCTACGAGCAGTACTTC. Protein sequence: CASSPSGGYEQYF.

This chain joins TRBV7-9 and TRBJ2-7; the match to TRBD2 covers 12 bases. The CDR3 runs 18 residues. The V gene's germline CDR1 is SEHNR and CDR2 FQNEAQ (reference sequence). V trimming: 1 base; J trimming: 1 base; junction bases outside the gene matches: 8. As DNA, the CDR3 is TGTGCCAGCAGCTTAGGATTGGTCACTAGCGGGAGGTCCTACGAGCAGTACTTC. Amino acid sequence: CASSLGLVTSGRSYEQYF.

The chain combines TRBV4-1 with TRBJ1-1; TRBD1 aligns across 11 bases. The J segment lost 0 bases and the V segment lost 2 bases, leaving 8 bases of the junction unmatched. This CDR3 contains 18 residues. Per germline, CDR1 MGHRA and CDR2 YSYEKL. This CDR3 reads CASSQNQRTGGLNTEAFF. The CDR3 coding sequence is TGCGCCAGCAGCCAAAACCAGCGGACAGGGGGCCTGAACACTGAAGCTTTCTTT.

About this clone: The same CDR3 is also encoded by other DNA sequences in this sample. This chain connects TRBV5-1 to TRBJ2-7, with a tentative D call TRBD2 (5 bases). The CDR3 extends over 14 amino acids. V gave up 6 bases and J gave up 4 bases, with 17 bases separating them. Germline CDR1 reads SGHRS; CDR2 reads YFSETQ. The CDR3 nucleotides are TGCGCCAGCACTTCTTCGGGGTCGAGTTACGAGCAGTACTTC. Amino acid sequence: CASTSSGSSYEQYF. Based on the CDR3 plus reference TRBV5-1 and TRBJ2-7, the full variable domain is KAGVTQTPRYLIKTRGQQVTLSCSPISGHRSVSWYQQTPGQGLQFLFEYFSETQRNKGNFPGRFSGRQFSNSRSEMNVSTLELGDSALYLCASTSSGSSYEQYFGPGTRLTVT.